This entry concerns a single T cell receptor beta chain. No antigen is known for it. The junction differs from germline at one of its ends, possibly a read error. This sample stems from a study of response to subunit inactivated influenza vaccine (dated by TCRdb to the late 2010s). For context, the study as a whole: Deep quantitative T cell receptor repertoire profiling was used in the study to track responses to a trivalent subunit inactivated influenza vaccine.

Library preparation was by RT-PCR. The reads were generated on an Illumina HiSeq 2500. TCRdb itself trimmed the public reads at Q25 with fastp, ran MiXCR and retained productive beta chains. Rows with one shared CDR3 protein collapse into an entry with the most common genes and DNA. The sample data list about 540,000 distinct CDR3 sequences, and approximately 24% of these were observed just once. The top ten hold 2.5% to 3% of the sample. The study at large found these results: According to the authors, only a limited number of new T cells may be recruited by each seasonal influenza vaccination.

The CDR3, from cysteine to phenylalanine, totals 15 residues. Of the read, only the CDR3 DNA is kept; its 45 bases are in frame from base 1. CDR1 and CDR2 are drawn from the germline V gene: KGHDR, SFDVKD. These data also formed part of another study, on T cells expressing NK-cell markers. In that second paper, the authors write: 5'RACE template switching, by which a universal primer site and unique molecular identifiers were added, was used to make TCR beta cDNA libraries. Three sorted T-cell subsets (CD3+CD56+NKG2C+, CD3+CD56+NKG2C- and CD3+CD56-NKG2C+) from under ten donors had their TCR beta-chain repertoires profiled. Among the eight sequenced donors, seven were HCMV-seropositive and one was HCMV-seronegative. To restrict sorting to alphabetaTCR-expressing T cells, an anti-gammadeltaTCR antibody was added in several experiments. For six donors, the dominant CD3+CD56+NKG2C+ clonotypes were among the top 10 CD8+ clonotypes and accounted for about 1.0-7.5% of CD8+ T cells. Those dominant clonotypes were again the most abundant among CD3+CD56-NKG2C+ cells in a handful of donors, at 28.3-60.1%. Whether the expanded NKG2C-expressing T cell clones were specific for HCMV antigens was left unclear. The study sequenced eight donors, all healthy volunteers chosen at random: three men and five women. HCMV-specific IgG was detected in serum with a commercial ELISA kit to determine HCMV serostatus. Peripheral blood mononuclear cells were isolated from blood by Ficoll density gradient centrifugation. Magnetic immunoseparation with Miltenyi isolation kits was used to isolate CD4+ and CD8+ T cells from PBMC. Synthesis of cDNA was primed from the TCR beta constant segment and was followed by two consecutive PCR amplification steps. Illumina HiSeq 2000/2500, MiSeq or NextSeq was used to sequence libraries as 2 x 150 bp reads. MIGEC handled demultiplexing of the reads and grouping by UMI, while MiTCR was used to assemble and quantify clonotypes. To exclude erroneous sequences, only TCR cDNA sequences supported by at least two reads were retained. Downstream repertoire analysis used the tcR package, and clonotypes were matched across fractions by CDR3 nucleotide sequence plus V segment. Antigen specificity was annotated against VDJdb with VDJmatch, allowing one amino acid substitution in CDR3.

Sequencing used CD4+ T cells sorted from PBMCs, obtained roughly 13 days after vaccination. The V and J segments used are TRBV24-1 and TRBJ2-1, with the D gene too uncertain to name. This receptor was obtained from a man in his fifties who received an inactivated influenza vaccine. Donor details come from another sample of the same person, matched by shared clones. The CDR3 region: CAISDLVGPYNEQFF. The sequence in DNA is TGTGCCATCAGTGATTTGGTAGGCCCCTACAATGAGCAGTTCTTC.